This T cell receptor (beta chain) was documented in a study of blood T cell repertoires in COVID-19. In the study overall: Sites across the United States, Italy and Spain contributed samples from acute and convalescent COVID-19. The analysed material was cDNA or gDNA that came from T cells, B-cell-depleted T cells, or PBMCs.

Per the original methods: For nucleated cells, counts were estimated from reference gene primer amplification. Repertoires were generated with immunoSEQ multiplex PCR, while TCRdb's copy carries only in-frame clones and drops some. V and J calls and clone size are copied from that table; D and trimming were computed from the DNA. The sample has 250,000 to 350,000 clones, around 88% seen once; the top ten hold under 2%. Per germline, CDR1 MDHEN and CDR2 SYDVKM. V gave up 5 bases and J gave up 0 bases; unmatched junction bases: 3. The CDR3 loop spans 14 amino acids. The chain links TRBV28 to TRBJ2-7; 8 positions match TRBD1. The source of this sequence is a woman between 50 and 59 years old with acute or convalescent COVID-19. Sequenced input: peripheral blood. The CDR3 loop is CASSPGQGSYEQYF. The CDR3, as DNA: TGTGCCAGCAGTCCAGGACAGGGCTCCTACGAGCAGTACTTC.